This section outlines one T cell receptor beta chain sequence together with its context. The antigen remains unidentified. Healthy bone marrow donors made up the donors. The record originates from a study of cytomegalovirus exposure and HLA in healthy donors. Across the study: The early release's HLA-typed donors yielded approximately 85 million unique TCRs. General study results and limits: Accurate predictions that matched the HLA-A and HLA-B alleles of most subjects were reportedly made from TCR beta sequences.

With 6 bases clipped from V and 5 bases from J, the junction kept 6 bases outside the gene matches. This CDR3 has 14 residues. Germline V lookup: CDR1 MNHEY, CDR2 SVGAGI. The PCR had 60 Vbeta and 13 Jbeta primers. In the study's own analysis: It was a later analysis that counted about 80 million unique TCR beta chains, of which roughly 10 million were shared. TCRdb keeps only in-frame clones here, not all; method: immunoSEQ multiplex PCR. Clone size and the V and J calls come from that table; the DNA yielded D and trimming. The sample yields 200,000 to 250,000 clones, over 65% seen once. Sequenced material: PBMCs. The chain links TRBV6-5 to TRBJ1-5; 8 bases agree with TRBD1. The sequence came from a woman in her sixties in good health and CMV-seropositive. CDR3 in amino acids: CASSPGQGHQPQHF. CDR3 coding DNA: TGTGCCAGCAGCCCAGGACAGGGCCATCAGCCCCAGCATTTT.